This T cell receptor (beta chain) is from a study of shared clonotypes between healthy human individuals. Here immunoSEQ multiplex PCR was the method, and the copy in TCRdb shows in-frame clones only, minus some. The data show about 2.5 million clones, approximately 90% seen once. Sequenced sample: naive CD4+ T cells from PBMCs. As for subset: CD45RA+ positively selected. This TCR was recovered from a young man in good health. Some clones in this sample may be carry-over from other donors' samples.

The CDR3 DNA reads TGTGCCAGCAGAAGGGACACGGAAGAGACCCAGTACTTC. This codes for CASRRDTEETQYF. The rearrangement joins TRBV7-8 to TRBJ2-5; tentative D call: TRBD1 (6 bases). The CDR3 covers 13 residues. CDR1 SGHVS and CDR2 FQNEAQ come from the germline V gene. Deletions cut 6 bases from V and 3 bases from J, with 11 bases between.